The text below deals with one T cell receptor (beta chain). Per the authors' pipeline: The assay estimated nucleated cells by amplifying reference gene primers. The method was immunoSEQ multiplex PCR; TCRdb's version includes in-frame clones alone and lacks a portion of them. V, J and clone size were drawn from that table, and D and trimming were deduced from the DNA. Among around 620,000 clones listed, about 90% were seen once. Trimming removed 2 bases from V and 3 bases from J, with 8 bases in between. The CDR3 loop spans 13 amino acids. Germline CDR1 reads MNHNY; CDR2 reads SVGAGI (reference sequence). The data are from a study of blood T cell repertoires in COVID-19. As for the study in general: Collection of acute and convalescent COVID-19 samples took place in the United States, Italy and Spain. Nucleic acid was either cDNA or gDNA, and it came from T cells, B-cell-depleted T cells, or PBMCs.

The sequence derives from a woman younger than 30 with acute or convalescent COVID-19. V gene TRBV6-6 combines with J gene TRBJ2-7; no clear D gene. The specimen was peripheral blood. In nucleotides, the CDR3 is TGTGCCAGCAGTTACGCGGCCCTCTACGAGCAGTACTTC. Protein product: CASSYAALYEQYF.